These T cell receptor beta chains were read from a single sample in a study of blood T cell repertoires in COVID-19. Generated by immunoSEQ multiplex PCR, the TCRdb table keeps only in-frame clones and is missing some. Among 250,000 or so clones, about 87% were seen once, and the ten largest hold about 1.6%. The sample consisted of peripheral blood. Source of these receptors: a woman in her thirties or forties who had recovered from COVID-19. CDR3s leave out the opening cysteine and the closing phenylalanine or tryptophan. A D gene is named only where the DNA matches it firmly.

D,V,CDR3
TRBD2,TRBV30,AWSSGGGINEQF
-,TRBV19,ASSMYGTNEKLF
-,TRBV2,ASSNEVNTEAF
-,TRBV5-4,ASSLAGGYGYT
-,TRBV5-5,ASSPQVGGQPQH
TRBD1,TRBV18,ASSPFRDSSYEQY
-,TRBV19,ASTPGGRGQPQH
TRBD1,TRBV2,AAQGGGYT
TRBD1,TRBV24-1,ATSDPGQGPTGELF
-,TRBV7-8,ASSLPGVPWGYT
TRBD1,TRBV7-7,ASSLDRGTEAF
TRBD1,TRBV15,ATSRYRGSYNEQF
TRBD2,TRBV5-1,ASRRGTQETQY
-,TRBV5-1,ASRNQGPSEAF
-,TRBV30,AWSGQVNTEAF
-,TRBV6-5,ASSVRGLRNSPLH
TRBD1,TRBV18,ASSPGTGIDGYT
-,TRBV2,ASSVLGRTDTQY
-,TRBV7-9,ASSSTDGYT
-,TRBV5-1,ASSFAAYNEQF
-,TRBV5-4,ASSSRPADEQF
TRBD1,TRBV5-5,ASSPGTGSGNTIY
-,TRBV14,ASSQGRQGAYNEQF
-,TRBV7-2,ASSAGSGYGYT
TRBD1,TRBV2,ASMTGTDRPDTQY
-,TRBV5-1,ASSLSRSGGTEAF
-,TRBV30,AWSVYGAGENTIY
-,TRBV9,ASSVGGRDTEAF
TRBD2,TRBV19,ASSMWSAGGPGEQF
TRBD2,TRBV13,ASSLASGGYEQY
-,TRBV19,ASSMWGQIEDEQF
TRBD2,TRBV25-1,ASSWGGDEQY